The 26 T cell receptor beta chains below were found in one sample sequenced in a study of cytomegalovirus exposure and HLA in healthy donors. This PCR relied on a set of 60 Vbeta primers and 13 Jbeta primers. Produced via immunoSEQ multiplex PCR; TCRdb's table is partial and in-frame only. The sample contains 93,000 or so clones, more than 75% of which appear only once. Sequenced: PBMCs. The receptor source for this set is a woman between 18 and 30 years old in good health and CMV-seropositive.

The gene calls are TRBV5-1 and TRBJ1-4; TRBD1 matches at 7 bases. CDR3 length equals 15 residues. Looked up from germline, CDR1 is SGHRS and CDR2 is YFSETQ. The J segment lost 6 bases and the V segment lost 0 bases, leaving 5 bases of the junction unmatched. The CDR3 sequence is CASSLEVGTDEKLFF. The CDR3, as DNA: TGCGCCAGCAGCTTGGAAGTAGGGACAGATGAAAAACTGTTTTTT.

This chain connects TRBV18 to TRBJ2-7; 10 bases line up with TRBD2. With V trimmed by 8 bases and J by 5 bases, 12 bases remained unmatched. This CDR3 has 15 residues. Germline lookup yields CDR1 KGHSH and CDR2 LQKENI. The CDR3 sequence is CASTWGASGSDEQYF. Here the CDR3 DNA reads TGTGCCAGCACCTGGGGAGCTAGCGGGAGTGACGAGCAGTACTTC.

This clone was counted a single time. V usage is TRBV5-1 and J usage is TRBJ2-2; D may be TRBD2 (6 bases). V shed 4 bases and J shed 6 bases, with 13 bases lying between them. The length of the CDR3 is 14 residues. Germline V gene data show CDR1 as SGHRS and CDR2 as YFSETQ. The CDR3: CASSLRLVPGELFF. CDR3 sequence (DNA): TGCGCCAGCAGCCTACGACTAGTTCCCGGGGAGCTGTTTTTT.

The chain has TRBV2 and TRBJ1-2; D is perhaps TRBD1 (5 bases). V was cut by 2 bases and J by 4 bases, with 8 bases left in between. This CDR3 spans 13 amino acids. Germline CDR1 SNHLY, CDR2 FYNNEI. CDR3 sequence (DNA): TGTGCCAGCAGTGAAACAGGAAGCTATGGCTACACCTTC. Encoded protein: CASSETGSYGYTF. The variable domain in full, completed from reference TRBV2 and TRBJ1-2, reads EPEVTQTPSHQVTQMGQEVILRCVPISNHLYFYWYRQILGQKVEFLVSFYNNEISEKSEIFDDQFSVERPDGSNFTLKIRSTKLEDSAMYFCASSETGSYGYTFGSGTRLTVV.

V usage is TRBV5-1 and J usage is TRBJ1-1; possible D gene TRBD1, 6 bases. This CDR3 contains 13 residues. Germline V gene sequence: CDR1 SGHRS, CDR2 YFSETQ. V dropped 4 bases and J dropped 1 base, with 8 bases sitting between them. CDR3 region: CASSRGGNTEAFF. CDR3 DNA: TGCGCCAGCAGCAGGGGGGGGAACACTGAAGCTTTCTTT.

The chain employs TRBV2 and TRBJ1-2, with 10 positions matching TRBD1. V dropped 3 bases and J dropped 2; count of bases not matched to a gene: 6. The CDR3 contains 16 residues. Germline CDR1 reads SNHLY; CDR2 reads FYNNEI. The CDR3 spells CASSEGDRGRNYGYTF. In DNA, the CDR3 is TGTGCCAGCAGTGAGGGAGACAGGGGGCGGAACTATGGCTACACCTTC.

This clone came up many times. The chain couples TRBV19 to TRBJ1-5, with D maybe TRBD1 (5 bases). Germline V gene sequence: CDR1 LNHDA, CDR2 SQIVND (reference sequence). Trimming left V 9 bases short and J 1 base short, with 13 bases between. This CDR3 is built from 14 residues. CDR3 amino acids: CARETVSSNQPQHF. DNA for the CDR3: TGTGCCAGAGAGACAGTTTCGAGCAATCAGCCCCAGCATTTT.

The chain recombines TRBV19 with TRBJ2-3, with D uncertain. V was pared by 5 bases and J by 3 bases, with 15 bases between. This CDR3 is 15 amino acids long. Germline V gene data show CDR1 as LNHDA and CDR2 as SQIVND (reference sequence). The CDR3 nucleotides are TGTGCCAGTAGTGTCTGGTTTCCTAAGACAGATACGCAGTATTTT. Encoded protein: CASSVWFPKTDTQYF.

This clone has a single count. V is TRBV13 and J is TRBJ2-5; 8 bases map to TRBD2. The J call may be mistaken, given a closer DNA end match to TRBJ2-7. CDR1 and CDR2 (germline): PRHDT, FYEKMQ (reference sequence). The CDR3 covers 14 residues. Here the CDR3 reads CASSLAAGVGEQYF. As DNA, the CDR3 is TGTGCCAGCAGCTTAGCAGCGGGGGTTGGCGAGCAGTACTTC.

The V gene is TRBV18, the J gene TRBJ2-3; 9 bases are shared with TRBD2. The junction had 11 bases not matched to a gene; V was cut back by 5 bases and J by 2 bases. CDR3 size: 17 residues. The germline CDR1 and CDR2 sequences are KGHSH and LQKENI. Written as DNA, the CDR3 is TGTGCCAGCTCAAAATCCTCAGCGGGAGGCCACACAGATACGCAGTATTTT. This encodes CASSKSSAGGHTDTQYF.

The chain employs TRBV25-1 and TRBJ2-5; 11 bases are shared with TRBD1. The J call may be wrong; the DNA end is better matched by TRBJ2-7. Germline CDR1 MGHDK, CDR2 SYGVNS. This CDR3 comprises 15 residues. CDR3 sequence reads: CASSAPGTGGYEQYF. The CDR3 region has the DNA TGTGCCAGCAGTGCCCCCGGGACAGGGGGCTACGAGCAGTACTTC.

The CDR3 loop is CASSLRVENSPLHF. The CDR3 nucleotides are TGTGCCAGCAGCCTCAGGGTGGAGAATTCACCCCTCCACTTT. V usage is TRBV6-1 and J usage is TRBJ1-6; possibly TRBD1 for D (5 bases). Germline CDR1 reads MNHNS; CDR2 reads SASEGT. Trimming took 6 bases from V and 7 from J, leaving 13 bases between them. This CDR3 is built from 14 residues.

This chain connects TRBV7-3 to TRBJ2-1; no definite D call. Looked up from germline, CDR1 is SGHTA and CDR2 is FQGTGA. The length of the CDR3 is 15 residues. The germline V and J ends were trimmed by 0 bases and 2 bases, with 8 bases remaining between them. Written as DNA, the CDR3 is TGTGCCAGCAGCTTAACAGAGAACGCCTACAATGAGCAGTTCTTC. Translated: CASSLTENAYNEQFF.

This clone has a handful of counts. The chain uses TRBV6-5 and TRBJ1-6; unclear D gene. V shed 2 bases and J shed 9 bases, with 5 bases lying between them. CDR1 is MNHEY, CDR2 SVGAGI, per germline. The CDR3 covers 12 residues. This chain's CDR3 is CASSYEGSPLHF. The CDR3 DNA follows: TGTGCCAGCAGTTACGAGGGTTCACCCCTCCACTTT.

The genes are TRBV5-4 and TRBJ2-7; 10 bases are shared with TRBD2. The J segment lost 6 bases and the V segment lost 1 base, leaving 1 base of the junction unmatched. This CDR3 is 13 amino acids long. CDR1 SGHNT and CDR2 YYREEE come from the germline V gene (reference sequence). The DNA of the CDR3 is TGTGCCAGCAGCTTGTTAGCGGGAGGCGAGCAGTACTTC. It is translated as CASSLLAGGEQYF.

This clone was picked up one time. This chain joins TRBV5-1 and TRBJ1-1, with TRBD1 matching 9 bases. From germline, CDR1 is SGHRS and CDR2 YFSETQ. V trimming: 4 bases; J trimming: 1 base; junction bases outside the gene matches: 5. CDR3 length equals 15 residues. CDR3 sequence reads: CASSNRGRTNTEAFF. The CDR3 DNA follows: TGCGCCAGCAGCAACAGGGGGCGGACGAACACTGAAGCTTTCTTT.

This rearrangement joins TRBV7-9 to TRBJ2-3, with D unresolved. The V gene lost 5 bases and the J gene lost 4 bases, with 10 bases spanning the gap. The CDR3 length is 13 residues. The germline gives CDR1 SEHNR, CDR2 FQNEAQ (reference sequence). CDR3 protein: CASSPDLPDTQYF. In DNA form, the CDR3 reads TGTGCCAGCAGCCCAGATTTGCCAGATACGCAGTATTTT.

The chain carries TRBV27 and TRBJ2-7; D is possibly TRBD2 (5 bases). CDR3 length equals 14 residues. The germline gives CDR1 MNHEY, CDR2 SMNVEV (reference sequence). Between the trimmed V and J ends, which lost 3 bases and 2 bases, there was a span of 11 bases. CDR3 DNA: TGTGCCAGCAGTTTCGCTAGCCGTACCTACGAGCAGTACTTC. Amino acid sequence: CASSFASRTYEQYF.

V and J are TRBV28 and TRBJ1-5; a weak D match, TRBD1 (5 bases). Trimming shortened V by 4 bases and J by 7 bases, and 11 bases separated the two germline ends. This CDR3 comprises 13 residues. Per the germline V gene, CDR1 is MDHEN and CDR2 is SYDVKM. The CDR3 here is CASSSRVRQPQHF. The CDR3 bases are TGTGCCAGCAGTTCCAGGGTACGGCAGCCCCAGCATTTT.

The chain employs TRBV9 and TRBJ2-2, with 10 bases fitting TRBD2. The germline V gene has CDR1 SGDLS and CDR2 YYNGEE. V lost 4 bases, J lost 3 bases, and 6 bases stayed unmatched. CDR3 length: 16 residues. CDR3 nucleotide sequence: TGTGCCAGCAGCTTAGGGACTAGCGCATACACCGGGGAGCTGTTTTTT. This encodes CASSLGTSAYTGELFF.

CDR3 sequence reads: CASSYWQGGDQPQHF. CDR3 nucleotide sequence: TGTGCCAGCAGTTACTGGCAGGGAGGGGATCAGCCCCAGCATTTT. The genes are TRBV6-6 and TRBJ1-5; D may be TRBD1 (5 bases). V lost 1 base, J lost 5 bases, and 12 bases lay in between. From germline, CDR1 is MNHNY and CDR2 SVGAGI (reference sequence). CDR3 size: 15 residues.

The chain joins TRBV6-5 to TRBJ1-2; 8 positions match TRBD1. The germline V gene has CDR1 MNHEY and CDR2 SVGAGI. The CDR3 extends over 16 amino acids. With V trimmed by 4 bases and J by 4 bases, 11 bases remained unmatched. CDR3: CASSFRRDRLFYGYTF. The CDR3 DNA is TGTGCCAGCAGTTTCCGCCGGGACAGGCTCTTCTATGGCTACACCTTC.

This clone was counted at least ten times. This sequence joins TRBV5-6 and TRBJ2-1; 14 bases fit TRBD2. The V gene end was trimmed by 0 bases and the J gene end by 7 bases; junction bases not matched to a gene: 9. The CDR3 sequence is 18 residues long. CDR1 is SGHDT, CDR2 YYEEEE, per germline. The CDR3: CASSLVTSGGANRNEQFF. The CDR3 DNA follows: TGTGCCAGCAGCTTGGTGACTAGCGGGGGGGCCAACAGAAATGAGCAGTTCTTC.

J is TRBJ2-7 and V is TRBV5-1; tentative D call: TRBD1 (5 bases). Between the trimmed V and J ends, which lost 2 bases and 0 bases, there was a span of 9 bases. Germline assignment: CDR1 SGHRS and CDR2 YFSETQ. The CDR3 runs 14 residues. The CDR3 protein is CASSLRTSSYEQYF. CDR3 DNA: TGCGCCAGCAGCTTACGGACATCCTCCTACGAGCAGTACTTC. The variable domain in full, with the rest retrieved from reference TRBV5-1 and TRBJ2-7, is KAGVTQTPRYLIKTRGQQVTLSCSPISGHRSVSWYQQTPGQGLQFLFEYFSETQRNKGNFPGRFSGRQFSNSRSEMNVSTLELGDSALYLCASSLRTSSYEQYFGPGTRLTVT.

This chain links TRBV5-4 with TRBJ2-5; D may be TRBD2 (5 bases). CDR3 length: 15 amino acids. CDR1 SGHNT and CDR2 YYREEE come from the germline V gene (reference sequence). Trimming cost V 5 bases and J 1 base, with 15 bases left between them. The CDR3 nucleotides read TGTGCCAGCAGGGATGTAGCGAGCCCCCAAGAGACCCAGTACTTC. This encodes CASRDVASPQETQYF.

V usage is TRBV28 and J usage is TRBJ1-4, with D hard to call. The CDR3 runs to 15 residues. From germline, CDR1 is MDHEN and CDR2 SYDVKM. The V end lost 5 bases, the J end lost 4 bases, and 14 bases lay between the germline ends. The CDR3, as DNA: TGTGCCAGCAGTCCCCCGAGGGCTCTTAATGAAAAACTGTTTTTT. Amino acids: CASSPPRALNEKLFF.